The 16 T cell receptor beta chains reported below all come from one sample, sequenced in a study of blood T cells in healthy people across ages. With a J-beta primer mix and a sample-barcoded 5' primer, a second PCR ran about 6 to 11 cycles. Each CDR3 protein is one row after TCRdb ran MiXCR on the 5' RACE reads. The top ten clones hold approximately 20% of a sample with more than 1 million distinct CDR3 sequences, less than 50% of them seen once. Sequenced sample: blood. Receptors were obtained from a woman aged 60 to 75 in good health.

For this clonotype: A read error may account for a junction end that differs from germline. CDR3: CSARGGLVWQGTQYF. The CDR3, as DNA: TGCAGTGCTAGAGGGGGACTAGTTTGGCAAGGGACCCAGTACTTC. The V and J genes are TRBV20-1 and TRBJ2-5; 8 positions match TRBD2. Germline-derived CDR1 and CDR2 are DFQATT and SNEGSKA (reference sequence). The CDR3 covers 15 residues.

CDR3 in amino acids: CSVRTVLLGYGYTF. The CDR3 coding sequence is TGCAGCGTCCGGACAGTCCTTTTGGGCTATGGCTACACCTTC. This chain connects TRBV29-1 to TRBJ1-2, with D possibly TRBD1 on 6 matching bases. The CDR3 contains 14 residues. From germline, CDR1 is SQVTM and CDR2 ANQGSEA. Trimming pared 6 bases from V and 4 bases from J, leaving 18 bases between.

The rearrangement joins TRBV12-5 to TRBJ2-4; 7 nucleotides align to TRBD1. The end of the DNA fits TRBJ2-7 better, so the J call may be wrong. The CDR3 is 15 residues long. From germline, CDR1 is LGHNT and CDR2 FRNRAP. Here the CDR3 DNA reads TGTGCTAGTGGTTTGATGGACAGGTCTTCCTACGAGCAGTACTTC. This gives the protein CASGLMDRSSYEQYF.

This sequence joins TRBV27 and TRBJ1-4; D perhaps matches TRBD1 (6 bases). V lost 5 bases and J 8 bases, leaving 18 bases between the germline ends. Germline V gene sequence: CDR1 MNHEY, CDR2 SMNVEV (reference sequence). This CDR3 region has 15 residues. The chain's CDR3 is CASSPMGGAGEKLFF. DNA of the CDR3: TGTGCCAGCAGTCCCATGGGGGGGGCTGGGGAAAAACTGTTTTTT.

The chain recombines TRBV7-9 with TRBJ2-7; D might be TRBD1 (6 bases). Looked up from germline, CDR1 is SEHNR and CDR2 is FQNEAQ (reference sequence). The CDR3 sequence is 15 residues long. V gave up 1 base and J gave up 5 bases, with 15 bases separating them. The CDR3 is CASSLGQAVSHEQYF. The CDR3 DNA sequence: TGTGCCAGCAGCTTAGGACAGGCCGTGTCACACGAGCAGTACTTC.

V and J are TRBV20-1 and TRBJ2-7; D tentatively fits TRBD1 or TRBD2 (6 bases each). This CDR3 region has 15 residues. Between the trimmed V and J ends, which lost 1 base and 4 bases, there was a span of 17 bases. Germline assignment: CDR1 DFQATT and CDR2 SNEGSKA (reference sequence). This chain's CDR3 is CSARASGGSRYEQYF. Written as DNA, the CDR3 is TGCAGTGCTAGAGCCTCCGGGGGCTCAAGGTACGAGCAGTACTTC.

About this clonotype: One end of the junction fails to match germline, which may point to a read error. The gene calls are TRBV12-3 or TRBV12-4 and TRBJ2-3; 8 bases are shared with TRBD2. CDR3 size: 16 residues. CDR3 nucleotide sequence: TGTGCCAGCAGTTTGTGGCTGAGAGCGGGAGCAGATATGCAGTATTTT. It encodes CASSLWLRAGADMQYF.

V is TRBV20-1 and J is TRBJ2-4; TRBD2 is a possible D gene (6 bases). The DNA end favors TRBJ2-7, so the J call may be wrong. Germline V gives CDR1 DFQATT, CDR2 SNEGSKA (reference sequence). The CDR3 is made up of 13 amino acids. The CDR3 DNA reads TGCAGTGCTAGAGAATCTAGCGCGGGCGAGCAGTACTTC. It yields the protein CSARESSAGEQYF.

This clonotype was found a few times. The chain uses TRBV6-6 and TRBJ2-3; perhaps TRBD2 as D (6 bases). The CDR3 has 15 amino acids. Trimming removed 2 bases at V and 3 bases at J, with 12 bases between. CDR1 is MNHNY, CDR2 SVGAGI, per germline (reference sequence). CDR3 protein: CASSYGAGRTDTQYF. The CDR3 nucleotides read TGTGCCAGCAGTTACGGGGCGGGAAGAACAGATACGCAGTATTTT.

J is TRBJ2-4 and V is TRBV7-2, with D perhaps TRBD2 (5 bases). TRBJ2-7 matches the DNA end more closely, so the J call is doubtful. Germline-derived CDR1 and CDR2 are SGHTA and FQGNSA. The CDR3 is 14 amino acids. CDR3 in DNA: TGTGCCAGCAGCTGGAGGACGCCCTTGGACGAGCAGTACTTC. It translates to CASSWRTPLDEQYF.

This clonotype appeared once. The rearrangement links TRBV20-1 to TRBJ1-1; no clear D gene. The CDR3 length is 14 residues. Trimming shortened V by 0 bases and J by 6 bases, and 14 bases separated the two germline ends. Germline V CDR1 and CDR2: DFQATT, SNEGSKA (reference sequence). In nucleotides, the CDR3 is TGCAGTGCTAGAGATCTTAAGGGTACGTCTGAAGCTTTCTTT. Its translation is CSARDLKGTSEAFF.

About this clonotype: An end of the junction does not agree with germline; a read error may underlie this. The chain links TRBV20-1 to TRBJ2-4; D not certain. Germline V gives CDR1 DFQATT, CDR2 SNEGSKA (reference sequence). This CDR3 region has 15 residues. CDR3 amino acids: CSARVMVHEAYEQYF. In DNA, the CDR3 is TGCAGTGCTAGAGTGATGGTTCATGAAGCCTACGAGCAGTACTTT.

This chain joins TRBV24-1 and TRBJ2-3; TRBD2 matches at 9 bases. Losses at the gene ends were 4 bases for V and 2 bases for J; bases not matched to a gene: 3. The CDR3 is 15 residues long. Germline CDR1 is KGHDR and CDR2 is SFDVKD. The CDR3 DNA sequence: TGTGCCACCAGTGACGGCGGGAGGGCCACAGATACGCAGTATTTT. This gives the protein CATSDGGRATDTQYF.

The rearrangement uses TRBV5-1 and TRBJ2-5; D possibly uses TRBD1 or TRBD2 (5 bases each). Trimming left V 5 bases short and J 1 base short, with 15 bases between. Germline CDR1 is SGHRS and CDR2 is YFSETQ. The CDR3 runs to 15 residues. CDR3 sequence (DNA): TGCGCCAGCAGGCCCGGGACGGAAAGCCAAGAGACCCAGTACTTC. Protein: CASRPGTESQETQYF. Together with reference TRBV5-1 and TRBJ2-5, the CDR3 gives the full variable domain: KAGVTQTPRYLIKTRGQQVTLSCSPISGHRSVSWYQQTPGQGLQFLFEYFSETQRNKGNFPGRFSGRQFSNSRSEMNVSTLELGDSALYLCASRPGTESQETQYFGPGTRLLVL.

This clonotype showed up just a few times. This sequence joins TRBV12-3 or TRBV12-4 and TRBJ2-7; D gene uncertain. This CDR3 has 13 amino acids. V lost 9 bases and J 7 bases, leaving 19 bases between the germline ends. The CDR3, as DNA: TGTGCCAGTAGTGCCTCGGATGCCCGGGAGCAGTACTTC. It yields the protein CASSASDAREQYF.

V and J are TRBV2 and TRBJ2-2; perhaps TRBD2 as D (5 bases). CDR1 is SNHLY and CDR2 is FYNNEI in the germline V gene. Trimming took off 7 bases at V and 4 bases at J, with 10 bases between the two ends. The CDR3 is 13 amino acids. Here the CDR3 reads CASTRESTGELFF. The CDR3 DNA sequence: TGTGCCAGCACAAGGGAGAGCACCGGGGAGCTGTTTTTT.